This record covers a single T cell receptor beta chain. The method was immunoSEQ multiplex PCR; TCRdb's version includes in-frame clones alone and lacks a portion of them. The top ten hold 6.8% of the sample, which has about 220,000 clones, 65% to 85% seen once. The CDR3 has 13 residues. V trimming: 5 bases; J trimming: 5 bases; junction bases outside the gene matches: 5. Germline loops: CDR1 WSHSY, CDR2 SAAADI. The sample comes from a study of blood T cell repertoires in COVID-19. This receptor was identified in a woman between 40 and 55 years old who had recovered from COVID-19. The sample was PBMCs or T cells enriched from blood (not recorded which). This chain connects TRBV10-2 to TRBJ1-2; TRBD1 matches 7 bases. The CDR3 spells CASSRDRPYGYTF. As DNA, the CDR3 is TGCGCCAGCAGTCGGGACAGACCGTATGGCTACACCTTC.